The T cell receptor beta chain under discussion was sequenced for a study of siplizumab effects on memory and regulatory T cells. Notes on the study in general: Alloreactive sequences tracing back to unstimulated CD4+ memory cells fell significantly with siplizumab. The naive T cell population seemed more diverse than memory cells and seemed a major contributor to the alloresponse.

Comments on this clone: What it recognizes is unknown.

Profiling relied on immunoSEQ multiplex PCR, and the TCRdb table lists in-frame clones only, not all of them. Of over 100,000 clones in the sample, 90% to 95% were seen once. The CDR3 totals 14 residues. The trim removed 4 bases at V and 6 bases at J, leaving 7 bases unmatched. The V gene's germline CDR1 is SGHRS and CDR2 YFSETQ. This receptor was taken from a human donor in good health. The sample consisted of Tregs sorted from blood. The rearrangement links TRBV5-1 to TRBJ1-1; 9 bases fit TRBD1. CDR3 protein: CASSGLGQGSEAFF. The CDR3 DNA reads as TGCGCCAGCAGCGGTCTAGGACAGGGGTCTGAAGCTTTCTTT.